Listed here are 19 T cell receptor beta chains from one sample, sequenced in a study of T cell responses to AZD1222 COVID-19 vaccine. Generated by immunoSEQ multiplex PCR, the TCRdb table keeps only in-frame clones and is missing some. The data hold about 150,000 clones, with about 90% observed a single time. Specimen: peripheral blood, collected 28 days after the second AZD1222 dose. Receptors originate from an adult who received the AZD1222 COVID-19 vaccine.

The V call is TRBV7-8, the J call TRBJ1-1, with D unclear. From germline, CDR1 is SGHVS and CDR2 FQNEAQ. V dropped 1 base and J dropped 5 bases, with 11 bases sitting between them. The CDR3 runs 14 residues. CDR3 nucleotides: TGTGCCAGCAGCTTAGACAGAGTTAGAACTGAAGCTTTCTTT. Its translation: CASSLDRVRTEAFF.

This clone was counted a single time. This rearrangement joins TRBV4-3 to TRBJ2-3; D not certain. This CDR3 comprises 18 residues. The V gene's germline CDR1 is LGHNA and CDR2 YSLEER. Between the trimmed V and J ends, which lost 2 bases and 0 bases, there was a span of 18 bases. CDR3: CASSQYPPGSSSTDTQYF. CDR3 bases: TGCGCCAGCAGCCAATACCCCCCGGGTTCTTCTAGCACAGATACGCAGTATTTT.

This clone occurred once. The V call is TRBV6-5, the J call TRBJ1-4, with D tentatively TRBD1 (6 bases). The ends were cut back, 5 bases at V and 7 bases at J, with 17 bases in the middle. CDR1 and CDR2 from the germline V gene are MNHEY and SVGAGI. The CDR3 spans 15 residues. For the CDR3, the DNA is TGTGCCAGCAGTCATCGGACAGCCTCGTCTGAAAAACTGTTTTTT. The encoded protein is CASSHRTASSEKLFF.

CDR3 loop: CASSLVSGGPTYEQYF. The CDR3 DNA follows: TGTGCCAGCAGCTTAGTTAGCGGGGGGCCAACCTACGAGCAGTACTTC. The chain is built from TRBV7-2 and TRBJ2-7; 10 bases are a match to TRBD2. The CDR3 is 16 amino acids. V dropped 1 base and J dropped 2; count of bases not matched to a gene: 5. Germline CDR1 and CDR2: SGHTA and FQGNSA.

This clone was recorded once. V gene TRBV30 combines with J gene TRBJ2-1, with no clear D. There are 13 residues in the CDR3. The V gene lost 0 bases and the J gene lost 5 bases, with 8 bases spanning the gap. Looked up from germline, CDR1 is GTSNPN and CDR2 is SVGIG (reference sequence). This chain's CDR3 is CAWSVRRDNEQFF. Written as DNA, the CDR3 is TGTGCCTGGAGTGTACGTCGAGACAATGAGCAGTTCTTC.

This chain joins TRBV6-5 and TRBJ1-2, with D maybe TRBD1 (5 bases). The germline gives CDR1 MNHEY, CDR2 SVGAGI. Trimming took 9 bases from V and 5 from J, leaving 10 bases between them. This CDR3 has 11 residues. The CDR3 here is CASRQSYGYTF. For the CDR3, the DNA is TGTGCCAGTAGACAGTCGTATGGCTACACCTTC.

This sequence joins TRBV24-1 and TRBJ2-1; TRBD1 matches 11 bases. Germline V gene data show CDR1 as KGHDR and CDR2 as SFDVKD. CDR3 length equals 16 residues. After removal of 7 bases from V and 5 bases from J, the junction contained 9 bases not matched to a gene. CDR3 in amino acids: CATSHGGDRGDNEQFF. DNA for the CDR3: TGTGCCACCAGCCATGGGGGGGACAGGGGGGACAATGAGCAGTTCTTC.

This sequence joins TRBV6-1 and TRBJ1-6, with D unresolved. CDR1 is MNHNS, CDR2 SASEGT, per germline. This CDR3 comprises 14 residues. V lost 3 bases, J lost 6 bases, and 9 bases lay in between. CDR3 residues: CASSEMYRNSPLHF. The CDR3 region has the DNA TGTGCCAGCAGTGAGATGTACCGTAATTCACCCCTCCACTTT.

The genes are TRBV10-3 and TRBJ1-2, with unresolved D. V lost 10 bases, J lost 4 bases, and 22 bases lay in between. Looked up from germline, CDR1 is ENHRY and CDR2 is SYGVKD. CDR3 length equals 15 residues. CDR3 in DNA: TGTGCCACCCAAGAGACCGGAATGTTGGGCTATGGCTACACCTTC. Amino acid sequence: CATQETGMLGYGYTF.

The chain links TRBV6-4 to TRBJ1-6, with TRBD1 matching over 9 bases. V lost 2 bases and J lost 10; bases outside the gene matches: 6. The germline gives CDR1 MRHNA, CDR2 SNTAGT. CDR3 length: 15 residues. In DNA, the CDR3 is TGTGCCAGCAGTGACACCGGGACAGGGCAATCACCCCTCCACTTT. This codes for CASSDTGTGQSPLHF.

CDR3 region: CASSPVGGRNDHEQFF. CDR3 DNA sequence: TGTGCCAGCAGCCCAGTAGGCGGGAGAAATGATCATGAGCAGTTCTTC. J is TRBJ2-1 and V is TRBV11-2; 7 bases are a match to TRBD2. The CDR3 runs 16 residues. Looked up from germline, CDR1 is SGHAT and CDR2 is FQNNGV. Trimming at V came to 5 bases and at J to 8 bases, leaving 15 bases not matched to a gene.

V and J are TRBV4-1 and TRBJ1-4; D is undetermined. Germline-derived CDR1 and CDR2 are MGHRA and YSYEKL. V was cut by 1 base and J by 3 bases, with 9 bases left in between. This CDR3 has 15 amino acids. The DNA for the CDR3 is TGCGCCAGCAGCCAAGTCCCGGGTTCTAATGAAAAACTGTTTTTT. It specifies CASSQVPGSNEKLFF.

The chain links TRBV9 to TRBJ1-4; 9 nucleotides align to TRBD1. CDR1 is SGDLS and CDR2 is YYNGEE in the germline V gene. The length of the CDR3 is 15 residues. V lost 2 bases to trimming and J lost 8 bases; unmatched junction nucleotides: 7. The CDR3 region has the DNA TGTGCCAGCAGCGTGGACAGGGGCTGGGGGGAAAAACTGTTTTTT. Its translation: CASSVDRGWGEKLFF.

The rearrangement links TRBV6-1 to TRBJ2-7; D not resolved. The germline CDR1 and CDR2 sequences are MNHNS and SASEGT. The V end lost 2 bases, the J end lost 4 bases, and 27 bases lay between the germline ends. The CDR3 totals 19 residues. The CDR3 nucleotides read TGTGCCAGCAGTGAACCTGAACGGGTCCGGGCCGTCTGGGATTACGAGCAGTACTTC. It yields the protein CASSEPERVRAVWDYEQYF.

This clone was observed a single time. The chain links TRBV24-1 to TRBJ2-5; 8 nucleotides line up with TRBD1. This CDR3 region has 16 residues. CDR1 and CDR2 from the germline V gene are KGHDR and SFDVKD. The junction had 5 bases not matched to a gene; V was cut back by 3 bases and J by 0 bases. The CDR3 region is CATSDRVGQDQETQYF. CDR3 in DNA: TGTGCCACCAGTGATAGGGTGGGACAGGACCAAGAGACCCAGTACTTC.

The chain joins TRBV15 to TRBJ1-2, with TRBD1 matching over 10 bases. The length of the CDR3 is 15 residues. CDR1 and CDR2 from the germline V gene are LNHNV and YYDKDF (reference sequence). The ends lost 4 bases at V and 4 bases at J; junction bases unmatched: 6. The CDR3 nucleotides read TGTGCCACCAGCACGGGACAGGGGTTTGGCTATGGCTACACCTTC. It is translated as CATSTGQGFGYGYTF.

The chain has TRBV9 and TRBJ1-5; no definite D call. The V gene lost 4 bases and the J gene lost 1 base, with 9 bases spanning the gap. Germline V CDR1 and CDR2: SGDLS, YYNGEE. The CDR3 length is 14 residues. In DNA, the CDR3 is TGTGCCAGCAGCCGAACAGAAAGCAATCAGCCCCAGCATTTT. It encodes CASSRTESNQPQHF. The full variable domain, its missing parts supplied by reference TRBV9 and TRBJ1-5, is DSGVTQTPKHLITATGQRVTLRCSPRSGDLSVYWYQQSLDQGLQFLIQYYNGEERAKGNILERFSAQQFPDLHSELNLSSLELGDSALYFCASSRTESNQPQHFGDGTRLSIL.

This clone was detected only a few times. The genes are TRBV3-1 (or the pseudogene TRBV3-2) and TRBJ1-2; TRBD1 agrees at 11 bases. The CDR3 spans 15 residues. Germline loops: CDR1 LGHDT, CDR2 YNNKEL (reference sequence). Trimming at V came to 4 bases and at J to 8 bases, leaving 9 bases not matched to a gene. CDR3 region: CASSPDGQGAGGYTF. For the CDR3, the DNA is TGTGCCAGCAGCCCGGACGGACAGGGGGCGGGAGGCTACACCTTC.

This chain connects TRBV6-5 to TRBJ1-4; D not certain. V was pared by 5 bases and J by 5 bases, with 9 bases between. The germline CDR1 and CDR2 sequences are MNHEY and SVGAGI. The CDR3 contains 13 residues. Here the CDR3 reads CASSNYSNEKLFF. The CDR3 nucleotides are TGTGCCAGCAGTAATTACAGCAATGAAAAACTGTTTTTT.